This entry lists 15 T cell receptor beta chains sequenced from one sample in a study of blood T cell repertoires in COVID-19. The data were produced by immunoSEQ multiplex PCR, yet TCRdb's version contains in-frame clones alone and is incomplete. The data contain under 200,000 clones, roughly 80% of them singletons. Sequencing input: peripheral blood. These receptor sequences come from a woman aged 55-75 years with COVID-19, enrolled during active disease.

The rearrangement joins TRBV24-1 to TRBJ2-1; TRBD2 is a possible D gene (6 bases). Trimming pared 2 bases from V and 4 bases from J, leaving 8 bases between. The CDR3 spans 14 residues. The germline CDR1 and CDR2 sequences are KGHDR and SFDVKD. CDR3 nucleotides: TGTGCCACCAGTGATTCGGGACTGTACAATGAGCAGTTCTTC. Its protein product is CATSDSGLYNEQFF.

The gene calls are TRBV5-1 and TRBJ1-2; D call uncertain. Germline V gene sequence: CDR1 SGHRS, CDR2 YFSETQ. The CDR3 runs to 13 residues. V dropped 0 bases and J dropped 0 bases, with 3 bases sitting between them. CDR3 sequence: CASSLASNYGYTF. The DNA for the CDR3 is TGCGCCAGCAGCTTGGCTTCTAACTATGGCTACACCTTC.

V and J are TRBV11-1 and TRBJ2-7; the match to TRBD1 covers 9 bases. This CDR3 region has 15 residues. Looked up from germline, CDR1 is SGHAT and CDR2 is FQDESV (reference sequence). Trimming at V came to 3 bases and at J to 3 bases, leaving 6 bases not matched to a gene. The CDR3 spells CASSFSGQGFYEQYF. Here the CDR3 DNA reads TGTGCCAGCAGCTTTTCGGGACAGGGCTTCTACGAGCAGTACTTC.

This clone appeared a few times. The chain has TRBV2 and TRBJ1-5, with TRBD1 as a possible D gene (6 bases). The CDR3 is 15 residues long. The germline V and J ends were trimmed by 2 bases and 0 bases, with 8 bases remaining between them. Germline CDR1 is SNHLY and CDR2 is FYNNEI. CDR3 amino acids: CASSETRGSNQPQHF. CDR3 nucleotide sequence: TGTGCCAGCAGTGAAACCAGGGGTAGCAATCAGCCCCAGCATTTT.

The chain combines TRBV30 with TRBJ2-1, with TRBD1 matching 8 bases. V dropped 2 bases and J dropped 11; count of bases not matched to a gene: 2. Germline V gene sequence: CDR1 GTSNPN, CDR2 SVGIG (reference sequence). This CDR3 contains 11 residues. The CDR3 region has the DNA TGTGCCTGGAGTTCAGGGGGCCAGCAGTTCTTC. Translation gives CAWSSGGQQFF.

The CDR3 region has the DNA TGTGCCAGCAGTGAAAGTCTTGGAGGTGGGGAAAAACTGTTTTTT. This codes for CASSESLGGGEKLFF. The rearrangement joins TRBV6-1 to TRBJ1-4, with D unclear. Germline V gene data show CDR1 as MNHNS and CDR2 as SASEGT. V gave up 2 bases and J gave up 8 bases, with 15 bases separating them. This CDR3 comprises 15 residues.

This chain uses TRBV20-1 with TRBJ2-5, with 8 bases identical to TRBD2. The CDR3 length is 14 residues. V trimming: 3 bases; J trimming: 4 bases; junction bases outside the gene matches: 7. In germline, CDR1 is DFQATT, CDR2 SNEGSKA (reference sequence). In nucleotides, the CDR3 is TGCAGTGCTAGTCTTCGGGAGGGCCTAGAGACCCAGTACTTC. This codes for CSASLREGLETQYF.

This clone occurred once. This chain uses TRBV5-1 with TRBJ1-3; D might be TRBD1 (6 bases). The CDR3 covers 14 residues. The germline gives CDR1 SGHRS, CDR2 YFSETQ. V was cut by 2 bases and J by 1 base, with 7 bases left in between. The CDR3 sequence: CASSLQGSGNTIYF. The CDR3, as DNA: TGCGCCAGCAGCTTACAGGGATCTGGAAACACCATATATTTT.

The chain employs TRBV27 and TRBJ1-2, with TRBD1 matching over 7 bases. Germline V gene data show CDR1 as MNHEY and CDR2 as SMNVEV (reference sequence). Trimming cost V 6 bases and J 1 base; bases outside gene matches: 8. The CDR3 length is 15 residues. In nucleotides, the CDR3 is TGTGCCAGCAGCATTACTCGGGACAGTAACTATGGCTACACCTTC. Translating it yields CASSITRDSNYGYTF.

The J gene is TRBJ1-4, the V gene TRBV19; 7 nucleotides line up with TRBD1. Germline V gene lookup returns CDR1 LNHDA and CDR2 SQIVND (reference sequence). The CDR3 consists of 15 residues. The ends lost 4 bases at V and 0 bases at J; junction bases unmatched: 2. CDR3: CASSTGGATNEKLFF. The CDR3 DNA reads TGTGCCAGTAGTACAGGGGGAGCAACTAATGAAAAACTGTTTTTT.

For this clone: Distinct nucleotide sequences in the sample also encode this CDR3. The V and J genes are TRBV28 and TRBJ1-5, with 10 bases identical to TRBD1. Germline CDR1 and CDR2: MDHEN and SYDVKM. The V and J ends lost 3 bases and 7 bases, in that order; junction bases with no gene match: 6. This CDR3 contains 15 residues. The CDR3 region has the DNA TGTGCCAGCAGTTTGGGACAGGGGTATCGACAGCCCCAGCATTTT. Amino acid sequence: CASSLGQGYRQPQHF.

This chain links TRBV27 with TRBJ2-1; 10 bases fit TRBD2. Germline V gene sequence: CDR1 MNHEY, CDR2 SMNVEV (reference sequence). This CDR3 has 19 amino acids. V dropped 5 bases and J dropped 3; count of bases not matched to a gene: 16. For the CDR3, the DNA is TGTGCCAGCAGTCCCAAAAAACTAGCGGGGTTGTGGGACTACAATGAGCAGTTCTTC. Its translation: CASSPKKLAGLWDYNEQFF.

The chain uses TRBV6-5 and TRBJ1-1, with a weak D call TRBD1 (6 bases). Trimming pared 2 bases from V and 3 bases from J, leaving 13 bases between. The V gene's germline CDR1 is MNHEY and CDR2 SVGAGI. CDR3 length: 15 residues. In nucleotides, the CDR3 is TGTGCCAGCAGTTACCATAAGGGGGTAGACACTGAAGCTTTCTTT. Encoded protein: CASSYHKGVDTEAFF.

The rearrangement uses TRBV13 and TRBJ2-2; 12 nucleotides align to TRBD1. CDR1 PRHDT and CDR2 FYEKMQ come from the germline V gene (reference sequence). The CDR3 extends over 22 amino acids. V lost 4 bases and J lost 3; bases outside the gene matches: 21. CDR3 residues: CASSSKRYKNRDRGQYTGELFF. In DNA, the CDR3 is TGTGCCAGCAGCTCAAAAAGATATAAGAACCGGGACAGGGGGCAGTACACCGGGGAGCTGTTTTTT.

This chain joins TRBV6-5 and TRBJ1-2; the match to TRBD1 covers 7 bases. CDR3 length: 14 amino acids. After removal of 2 bases from V and 4 bases from J, the junction contained 4 bases not matched to a gene. The germline V gene encodes CDR1 MNHEY and CDR2 SVGAGI. The CDR3 here is CASSYEGGPYGYTF. CDR3 nucleotide sequence: TGTGCCAGCAGTTACGAAGGGGGCCCCTATGGCTACACCTTC.